This T cell receptor beta chain stems from a study of Graves' ophthalmopathy and Graves' hyperthyroidism. Study-wide findings and caveats: Detected in blood as well were most expanded thyroid clonotypes with frequency above 0.001.

RNA transcripts yielded amplified TCR beta CDR3 regions. HTBI primers primed a first-round RT-PCR, and a second-round multiplex PCR followed. TCRdb reprocessed the multiplex PCR reads via MiXCR and lists one record per CDR3 protein. The sample holds around 600,000 distinct CDR3 sequences; roughly 39% are singletons and the top ten take over 2.5%. Germline-derived CDR1 and CDR2 are DFQATT and SNEGSKA (reference sequence). Trimming took 0 bases from V and 5 from J; bases not matched to a gene: 4. The CDR3 consists of 15 residues. There are many counts of this clonotype. Its target is not known. The rearrangement links TRBV20-1 to TRBJ1-6; 7 bases are shared with TRBD1. The sequence was obtained from an adult man with Graves' ophthalmopathy. The material sequenced was peripheral blood. CDR3 in amino acids: CSARDPTGNNSPLHF. CDR3 nucleotide sequence: TGCAGTGCTAGAGATCCGACAGGGAATAATTCACCCCTCCACTTT.